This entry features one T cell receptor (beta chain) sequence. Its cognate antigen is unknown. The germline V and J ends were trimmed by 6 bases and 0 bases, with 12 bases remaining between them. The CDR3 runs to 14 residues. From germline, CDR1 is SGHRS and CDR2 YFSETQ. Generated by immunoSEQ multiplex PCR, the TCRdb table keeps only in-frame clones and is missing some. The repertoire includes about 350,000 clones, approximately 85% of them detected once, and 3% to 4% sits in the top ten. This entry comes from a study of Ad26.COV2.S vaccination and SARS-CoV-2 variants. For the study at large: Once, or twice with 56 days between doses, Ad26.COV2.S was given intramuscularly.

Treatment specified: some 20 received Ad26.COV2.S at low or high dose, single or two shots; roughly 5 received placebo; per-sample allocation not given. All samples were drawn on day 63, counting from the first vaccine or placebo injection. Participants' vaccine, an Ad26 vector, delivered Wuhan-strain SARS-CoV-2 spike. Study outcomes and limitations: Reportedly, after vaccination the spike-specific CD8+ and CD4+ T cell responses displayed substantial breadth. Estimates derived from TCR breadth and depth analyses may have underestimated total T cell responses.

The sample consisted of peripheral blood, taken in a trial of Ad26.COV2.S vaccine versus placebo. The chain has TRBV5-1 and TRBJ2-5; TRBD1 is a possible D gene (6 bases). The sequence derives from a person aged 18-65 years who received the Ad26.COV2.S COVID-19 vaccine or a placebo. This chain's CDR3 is CASNLQGNQETQYF. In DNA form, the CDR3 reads TGCGCCAGCAATCTGCAGGGGAACCAAGAGACCCAGTACTTC. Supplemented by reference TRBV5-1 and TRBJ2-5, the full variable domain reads KAGVTQTPRYLIKTRGQQVTLSCSPISGHRSVSWYQQTPGQGLQFLFEYFSETQRNKGNFPGRFSGRQFSNSRSEMNVSTLELGDSALYLCASNLQGNQETQYFGPGTRLLVL.